The 2 T cell receptor beta chains below were found in one sample sequenced in a study of blood T cell repertoires in COVID-19. The protocol was immunoSEQ multiplex PCR, while the TCRdb copy is restricted to in-frame clones and leaves out a portion. The data contain approximately 300,000 clones, about nine tenths of them seen just once; the ten biggest clones take up approximately 2%. Sequenced: peripheral blood. The source of these receptors is a woman aged 25 to 39 with COVID-19, enrolled during active disease.

This chain joins TRBV29-1 and TRBJ1-2, with D possibly matching TRBD1 (5 bases). The V end was cut by 6 bases, the J end by 6 bases, with 14 bases between. The CDR3 loop spans 12 amino acids. Per germline, CDR1 SQVTM and CDR2 ANQGSEA. The CDR3, as DNA: TGCAGCGTGGGGTGGACATACGATGGCTACACCTTC. Its protein product is CSVGWTYDGYTF.

The sample holds one count of this clone. The genes are TRBV2 and TRBJ2-7; unclear D gene. Germline V gene lookup returns CDR1 SNHLY and CDR2 FYNNEI. V lost 2 bases to trimming and J lost 0 bases, with 5 bases between them. This CDR3 spans 13 amino acids. The CDR3 loop is CASSEFLSYEQYV. The CDR3 DNA is TGTGCCAGCAGTGAATTTCTCTCCTACGAGCAGTACGTC.